The source of this TCR beta chain is a study of cytomegalovirus exposure and HLA in healthy donors (dated by TCRdb to 2016 to 2017). Context from the whole study: According to an earlier analysis of around 600 of the donors, some 170 million T cells yielded 120 million or so unique TCR beta sequences and about 280 Gb of sequence data. An early release that covered roughly 600 HLA-typed donors contained approximately 300 gigabases of sequencing data and 85 million to 100 million unique TCR sequences. Of the 350 to 450 genotyped donors, around 81% fell in the genetic ancestry cluster associated with self-reported Caucasian donors. The aim of the study was to test whether cataloging public T cell receptors could identify signatures of past pathogen exposure. The study profiled the T cell repertoires of hundreds of subjects by immunosequencing and related them to cytomegalovirus serostatus. In addition to the first cohort of several hundred subjects, a separate validation cohort of 120 different subjects was used. To predict cytomegalovirus infection status, the study brought together high-throughput TCR immunosequencing, statistical association of individual TCRs with disease status, and machine learning. A later analysis re-examined previously published TCR beta repertoires from more than 650 donors and added high-resolution HLA genotyping to investigate patterns of TCR occurrence. Rather than drawing on any new phenotypic data, the later analysis identified candidate immune exposures from TCR beta sequences and the way those sequences occurred across donors. In an earlier analysis of several hundred of the donors, high-throughput TCR beta sequencing was used to judge whether each TCR beta V gene segment behaved as functional or pseudogenic. Donor age, sex, ethnicity and CMV serostatus were compiled together with the repertoire data. Genome-wide SNP genotypes for about 60% of the roughly 670 donors were used in a later genetic analysis, which treated that subset as a discovery cohort. All discovery cohort repertoires had been generated using a single sequencing platform. Class I and class II HLA loci were covered by the typing at four-digit resolution. The number of donors typed differed by locus, with roughly 629-640 for A, B, C, DRB1 and DQB1, 522 for DQA1, 600 to 610 for DPA1, and around 460 for DPB1. Roughly 5 DR-DQ haplotypes were handled as single units for association and clustering because linkage in the cohort was strong. Across 398 genotyped donors of the cohort, an average of roughly 250,000 unique TCR beta nucleotide sequences per donor were sequenced, and roughly 20% of those sequences were non-productive. Summary of the overall study and its limitations: A later analysis reported that several top co-occurrence clusters appeared linked to parvovirus B19, influenza, CMV and Epstein-Barr virus. The cohort was sequenced for TCR beta chains only, and without alpha or paired-chain data the features that could be detected were limited. The earlier analysis of 587 of the donors excluded approximately 15 rarely observed V segments, including chromosome 9 orphons, because counts were too low. In the study, 150 to 200 TCR beta chains were listed as associated with cytomegalovirus. Specific HLA alleles were associated with 15,000 to 20,000 TCR beta sequences at a false discovery rate of 0.05 in a later analysis. A later analysis found that most CMV-associated TCR beta chains appeared HLA-restricted, with HLA associations seemingly driven largely by CMV exposure. A later genetic analysis associated a missense DCLRE1C variant with V-gene and J-gene trimming of TCR beta chains, and an independent cohort replicated the association. Some IMGT-functional V segments, including TRBV6-2 and TRBV6-3, could not be distinguished by the 87-base-pair reads and were therefore excluded. A group of highly shared sequence variants was considered likely to be a technical artifact of the sequencing pipeline. When HLA alleles, especially DR and DQ, strongly co-occurred, attributing TCR associations to individual alleles was difficult. Three of the identified cytomegalovirus-associated TCR beta chains were confirmed in vitro to be specific for cytomegalovirus antigens. Because HLA typing was missing for some donors at each locus, association tests included only the typed subset. Correlated functional status among segregating V segments might reflect linkage disequilibrium, but an unknown experimental factor could not be ruled out. In both the original and validation cohorts, the classifier was reported to diagnose cytomegalovirus status with high specificity and sensitivity. According to a later genetic analysis, donors in an Asian-associated ancestry cluster had fewer N-insertions in productive TCRs than the roughly 700-donor mean. Broadly in line with IMGT annotations, most TCR beta V segments showed up in productive rearrangements about 87% or about 30% of the time in an earlier analysis of around 600 of the donors. A further reported finding was that TCR beta sequences accurately predicted the HLA-A and HLA-B alleles for most subjects in the first cohort. CMV serostatus was the only immune exposure information available for the cohort. Most TCR sequences were seen in very few donors, while some public TCRs were found in many individuals. The authors suggested that the approach could potentially be extended to other disease states and immunological phenotypes. A later analysis found that TCR association rates varied across HLA loci, with DRB1 alleles showing the most associated TCRs and HLA-C alleles the fewest. Sequencing depth was assumed to be roughly uniform across donors in the presence/absence analyses, though that assumption may not hold. Compared with equally common non-associated chains, HLA-associated TCR beta chains in a later analysis were more clonally expanded and had lower generation probabilities.

After removal of 2 bases from V and 8 bases from J, the junction retains 8 bases not matched to a gene. Sequences MGHRA (CDR1) and YSYEKL (CDR2) are obtained from the germline V gene. Inclusive of the bounding cysteine and phenylalanine, the CDR3 is 15 residues long. Only CDR3 DNA is held: 45 bases, read in frame from base 1. With regard to this clone: The target of this receptor is not known.

The protocol used for the library was the immunoSEQ multiplex PCR assay. For the multiplex PCR, a mixture combining 60 forward primers for TCR Vbeta segments and 13 reverse primers for TCR Jbeta segments was used. The CDR3 region of rearranged TCR beta genes was amplified from genomic DNA with a multiplex PCR assay. The Illumina HiSeq System was used to sequence the amplified TCR beta libraries as 87-base-pair reads. In the paper's pipeline: A later analysis counted 75 million to 100 million unique TCR beta chains across the 666 repertoires, and around 9.9 million of these chains were shared by at least two donors. To remove PCR and sequencing errors, raw reads were error-corrected and collapsed into unique sequences using a nearest-neighbor algorithm that merged closely related sequences. V, D and J gene segments were assigned by aligning CDR3 sequences to IMGT reference sequences. Each retained sequence needed at least a six-nucleotide match to both a V gene segment and a J gene segment. Rearrangements were classified as productive when the CDR3 lacked stop codons and remained in frame with V and J, and all other rearrangements were classified as non-productive. Following IMGT convention, CDR3 was defined as the stretch from the second conserved V-encoded cysteine up to the conserved J-encoded phenylalanine. Sequences without an unambiguous match to a single V gene segment were excluded from the earlier analysis of approximately 560 of the donors. An earlier analysis of approximately 590 of the donors called V segments functional above 56.7% productive rearrangements and segregating when the between-donor standard deviation exceeded 5%. A statistical classification framework was developed to diagnose cytomegalovirus status using the catalog of TCR beta chain sequences. In a later analysis, TCR nucleotide sequences were compared against IMGT/GENE-DB human TR gene sequences so that V and J genes could be assigned. Using the TCRdist pipeline, a later analysis assigned CDR3 sequences along with most-parsimonious VDJ recombination scenarios. In a later analysis, each TCR beta chain was defined by its CDR3 amino acid sequence together with its V-gene family, and reads lacking a unique V-gene family were excluded. To address suspected cross-contamination and a sequencing artifact, a later analysis removed over 500 highly shared, low-generation-probability nucleotide sequences. In a later analysis, a clonal expansion index for each public chain was calculated from normalized within-repertoire ranks of inferred template counts. In a later analysis, generation probabilities were computed using a VDJ recombination model fitted to out-of-frame rearrangements, and the results were checked against IGoR. Hypergeometric tests were used in a later analysis to score TCR-TCR, TCR-HLA and TCR-CMV co-occurrence, with a repertoire-size bias correction applied to the TCR pairs. False discovery rates were estimated in a later analysis by permuting HLA or CMV assignments 20 times. In a later analysis, co-occurring TCRs were grouped with DBSCAN, and TCRdist sequence similarity was added when clustering was performed within HLA-allele-positive subsets. Co-occurrence clustering excluded repertoires with fewer than 30,000 or more than 120,000 public chains, plus five with anomalous nucleotide sharing. The source is immuneACCESS, and TCRdb retained only in-frame sequences with V and J called. Part of the clones is not carried over; for the studies checked, unresolved V genes explain less than half of this, and the remainder is unexplained. V, J and clone size are taken as reported in that table, and D and trimming were inferred from the DNA itself. This sample's clone table shows roughly 100,000 clones. The ten largest clones add up to around 3.6% of the sample.

The cohort consisted of some 730 healthy bone marrow donors. Cohort members were all nominally healthy when sampled, although unrecorded immune exposures were likely present. The donor was CMV seronegative and was included in the group of a few hundred seronegative cohort members. Each donor provided a peripheral blood sample, and peripheral blood mononuclear cells were used for TCR beta sequencing. Genomic DNA was extracted from the blood cell samples with the Qiagen DNeasy Blood Extraction Kit. The chain is made from TRBV4-1 and TRBJ1-4; 7 middle bases align to TRBD1. Sequencing used PBMCs. The sequence was obtained from a young woman in good health and CMV-seronegative. The sequenced DNA: TGCGCCAGCAGCCAAAATACAGGGGCTGGAGAAAAACTGTTTTTT. This sequence encodes CASSQNTGAGEKLFF.